The next 32 T cell receptor beta chains were all read from a single sample in a study of cytomegalovirus exposure and HLA in healthy donors. Sequencing used immunoSEQ multiplex PCR; TCRdb keeps in-frame clones, though not all of them. The sample records about 190,000 clones, more than 75% being singletons. Source material: PBMCs. The receptors derive from a woman younger than 30 in good health and CMV-seronegative.

The chain recombines TRBV19 with TRBJ1-5; a possible D gene is TRBD1 (6 bases). The CDR3 contains 15 residues. V was clipped by 6 bases and J by 6 bases, with 18 bases between them. The germline V gene has CDR1 LNHDA and CDR2 SQIVND (reference sequence). CDR3 bases: TGTGCCAGTAGGTCGTTCGCAGGGGTTGTTCAGCCCCAGCATTTT. Translating gives CASRSFAGVVQPQHF.

This chain connects TRBV27 to TRBJ2-7; the match to TRBD1 covers 7 bases. The length of the CDR3 is 18 residues. CDR1 is MNHEY and CDR2 is SMNVEV in the germline V gene (reference sequence). V was pared by 8 bases and J by 0 bases, with 19 bases of the junction left unmatched. The CDR3 here is CASPERARGQPYSYEQYF. As DNA, the CDR3 is TGTGCCAGCCCCGAGAGGGCAAGGGGACAGCCTTACTCCTACGAGCAGTACTTC.

The chain has TRBV7-2 and TRBJ2-7; 7 bases match TRBD2. Looked up from germline, CDR1 is SGHTA and CDR2 is FQGNSA. J gave up 5 bases and V 5 bases, and 15 bases lay outside the gene matches. The CDR3 is made up of 16 amino acids. The CDR3: CASSRRAGLEIHEQYF. CDR3 nucleotides: TGTGCCAGCAGCCGCCGAGCCGGACTAGAAATCCACGAGCAGTACTTC. The whole variable domain, filled in from reference TRBV7-2 and TRBJ2-7, reads GAGVSQSPSNKVTEKGKDVELRCDPISGHTALYWYRQSLGQGLEFLIYFQGNSAPDKSGLPSDRFSAERTGGSVSTLTIQRTQQEDSAVYLCASSRRAGLEIHEQYFGPGTRLTVT.

The J gene is TRBJ1-5, the V gene TRBV30, with 7 bases that match TRBD1. V gave up 3 bases and J gave up 6 bases; unmatched junction bases: 8. CDR3 size: 14 residues. CDR1 is GTSNPN and CDR2 is SVGIG in the germline V gene (reference sequence). CDR3 amino acids: CAWSEGAPGQPQHF. The CDR3 DNA is TGTGCCTGGAGCGAGGGGGCGCCCGGTCAGCCCCAGCATTTT.

This sequence joins TRBV5-1 and TRBJ2-7; tentatively, D is TRBD2 (6 bases). V lost 1 base and J 5 bases, leaving 16 bases between the germline ends. The CDR3 has 15 amino acids. Germline CDR1 SGHRS, CDR2 YFSETQ. CDR3 DNA sequence: TGCGCCAGCAGCTTGTTGGCGGGGTATGAGAACGAGCAGTACTTC. Its protein product is CASSLLAGYENEQYF.

V and J are TRBV2 and TRBJ1-2, with D possibly matching TRBD1 (5 bases). From germline, CDR1 is SNHLY and CDR2 FYNNEI. V was clipped by 8 bases and J by 8 bases, with 12 bases between them. The CDR3 loop spans 11 amino acids. The CDR3 DNA follows: TGTGCCAGCCGGCGGGGGGAGGGCTACACCTTC. Protein: CASRRGEGYTF.

The J gene is TRBJ1-4, the V gene TRBV19; possible D gene TRBD1, 6 bases. This CDR3 spans 15 amino acids. Germline assignment: CDR1 LNHDA and CDR2 SQIVND (reference sequence). The ends were cut back, 0 bases at V and 8 bases at J, with 13 bases in the middle. CDR3 sequence: CASSIELGAQEKLFF. The CDR3 coding sequence is TGTGCCAGTAGTATAGAGCTGGGGGCGCAAGAAAAACTGTTTTTT.

The V gene is TRBV5-4, the J gene TRBJ2-7; TRBD2 aligns across 7 bases. The trim removed 5 bases at V and 4 bases at J, leaving 6 bases unmatched. CDR1 and CDR2 (germline): SGHNT, YYREEE (reference sequence). The CDR3 covers 13 residues. The CDR3 reads CASRRGGAYEQYF. As DNA, the CDR3 is TGTGCCAGCAGGCGCGGGGGTGCGTACGAGCAGTACTTC. Supplemented by reference TRBV5-4 and TRBJ2-7, the full variable domain reads ETGVTQSPTHLIKTRGQQVTLRCSSQSGHNTVSWYQQALGQGPQFIFQYYREEENGRGNFPPRFSGLQFPNYSSELNVNALELDDSALYLCASRRGGAYEQYFGPGTRLTVT.

The chain is built from TRBV6-5 and TRBJ1-5; 8 positions agree with TRBD1. This CDR3 spans 14 amino acids. Germline CDR1 MNHEY, CDR2 SVGAGI. V shed 6 bases, J shed 5 bases, and the junction held 6 bases outside the gene matches. CDR3 in DNA: TGTGCCAGCAGAAGACAGGGGCCTGATCAGCCCCAGCATTTT. Translated, it gives CASRRQGPDQPQHF.

In this sample, this clone turned up once. The V and J genes are TRBV4-1 and TRBJ1-4; no firm D call. Trimming took off 0 bases at V and 0 bases at J, with 14 bases between the two ends. CDR3 size: 18 residues. From germline, CDR1 is MGHRA and CDR2 YSYEKL. The CDR3 nucleotides are TGCGCCAGCAGCCAAGATTTTCACAGCCAAACAACTAATGAAAAACTGTTTTTT. Its translation is CASSQDFHSQTTNEKLFF.

J is TRBJ2-5 and V is TRBV5-5; perhaps TRBD2 as D (6 bases). The CDR3 has 13 amino acids. Germline V gene data show CDR1 as SGHKS and CDR2 as YYEKEE (reference sequence). V lost 6 bases and J lost 4, with 13 bases in between. The CDR3 here is CASTLLGGETQYF. CDR3 DNA sequence: TGTGCCAGCACCCTGTTGGGGGGAGAGACCCAGTACTTC.

The rearrangement joins TRBV19 to TRBJ2-1; 8 bases map to TRBD2. Trimming took 9 bases from V and 2 from J; bases not matched to a gene: 3. The CDR3 covers 13 residues. Germline CDR1 reads LNHDA; CDR2 reads SQIVND (reference sequence). CDR3 in DNA: TGTGCCAGCGGACTAGCAGCCTACAATGAGCAGTTCTTC. Translating gives CASGLAAYNEQFF.

This chain links TRBV16 with TRBJ2-3; D is possibly TRBD2 (6 bases). CDR1 KGHSY and CDR2 FQNENV come from the germline V gene. V was clipped by 4 bases and J by 0 bases, with 8 bases between them. This CDR3 spans 14 amino acids. CDR3 nucleotides: TGTGCCAGCAGCCGCGGGACTAGCACAGATACGCAGTATTTT. This gives the protein CASSRGTSTDTQYF.

This clone was seen only once. The V gene is TRBV30, the J gene TRBJ1-1, with TRBD1 matching 8 bases. Germline CDR1 GTSNPN, CDR2 SVGIG (reference sequence). The CDR3 extends over 13 amino acids. J lost 1 base, V lost 7 bases, and 5 bases had no gene match. As DNA, the CDR3 is TGTGCCTTAAAGACAGGGGAGAACACTGAAGCTTTCTTT. Translation gives CALKTGENTEAFF.

V usage is TRBV6-6 and J usage is TRBJ1-1; D is perhaps TRBD1 (6 bases). Per germline, CDR1 MNHNY and CDR2 SVGAGI (reference sequence). V was pared by 2 bases and J by 1 base, with 11 bases between. The CDR3 spans 15 residues. CDR3 sequence (DNA): TGTGCCAGCAGTTACCCCCAACAGGGGAACACTGAAGCTTTCTTT. Protein sequence: CASSYPQQGNTEAFF.

As to this clone: A much larger clone is a single base away; this may be a read error. V is TRBV6-1 and J is TRBJ2-3, with D perhaps TRBD2 (5 bases). The germline CDR1 and CDR2 sequences are MNHNS and SASEGT. V lost 3 bases and J 2 bases, leaving 6 bases between the germline ends. The length of the CDR3 is 13 residues. The CDR3 region has the DNA TGTGCCAGCAGTGAGCGGGCCACAGATACGCAGTATTTT. It specifies CASSERATDTQYF.

V gene TRBV7-9 combines with J gene TRBJ1-4; tentatively, D is TRBD1 (6 bases). Trimming took off 5 bases at V and 8 bases at J, with 15 bases between the two ends. The V gene's germline CDR1 is SEHNR and CDR2 FQNEAQ (reference sequence). The CDR3 extends over 14 amino acids. The CDR3 DNA reads as TGTGCCAGCAGCGCCTTCAGGGGATCCGAAAAACTGTTTTTT. Amino acid sequence: CASSAFRGSEKLFF.

The chain uses TRBV18 and TRBJ1-2, with unresolved D. The CDR3 sequence is 13 residues long. Germline assignment: CDR1 KGHSH and CDR2 LQKENI. The V and J ends lost 2 bases and 2 bases respectively, with 6 bases between them. The CDR3 spells CASSPEANYGYTF. DNA for the CDR3: TGTGCCAGCTCACCAGAGGCGAACTATGGCTACACCTTC.

This sequence joins TRBV27 and TRBJ1-1; 7 bases are a match to TRBD1. CDR3 length: 16 amino acids. Germline V gene sequence: CDR1 MNHEY, CDR2 SMNVEV (reference sequence). The J segment lost 11 bases and the V segment lost 7 bases, leaving 22 bases of the junction unmatched. The CDR3 loop is CASIRLTGTASLEAFF. CDR3 DNA sequence: TGTGCCAGCATACGACTCACCGGGACAGCTAGCCTCGAGGCTTTCTTT.

About this clone: A junction boundary mismatches the germline segment, possibly from a read error. The CDR3 is CASSLGGYQEAQYF. The CDR3 coding sequence is TGTGCCAGCAGTCTAGGAGGGTACCAAGAGGCCCAGTACTTC. This chain connects TRBV27 to TRBJ2-5; the D gene is possibly TRBD2 (6 bases). Germline lookup yields CDR1 MNHEY and CDR2 SMNVEV (reference sequence). This CDR3 has 14 amino acids.

Only one count was recorded for this clone. This sequence joins TRBV5-1 and TRBJ1-4, with 7 positions matching TRBD1. Germline CDR1 and CDR2: SGHRS and YFSETQ. CDR3 length: 16 residues. The V and J ends lost 4 bases and 8 bases, in that order; junction bases with no gene match: 14. Here the CDR3 reads CASSTLERGRGEKLFF. DNA for the CDR3: TGCGCCAGCAGCACGCTAGAGAGGGGGCGCGGGGAAAAACTGTTTTTT.

This clone was detected only a few times. CDR3 loop: CASTRAVYEQYF. For the CDR3, the DNA is TGTGCCAGCACCCGAGCCGTGTACGAGCAGTACTTC. The chain couples TRBV2 to TRBJ2-7, with D hard to call. The CDR3 loop spans 12 amino acids. Looked up from germline, CDR1 is SNHLY and CDR2 is FYNNEI. The V end was cut by 7 bases, the J end by 4 bases, with 11 bases between.

The V and J genes are TRBV11-2 and TRBJ1-6, with TRBD1 matching over 7 bases. Trimming removed 0 bases from V and 9 bases from J; junction bases left unmatched: 8. CDR3 length: 16 amino acids. Germline V gene sequence: CDR1 SGHAT, CDR2 FQNNGV. The CDR3 DNA sequence: TGTGCCAGCAGCTTAGAGACGACAGGGCTCGGTTCACCCCTCCACTTT. Translating gives CASSLETTGLGSPLHF.

CDR3 residues: CASSEDGRGDQPQHF. CDR3 in DNA: TGTGCCAGCAGTGAAGACGGGAGGGGCGATCAGCCCCAGCATTTT. This sequence joins TRBV25-1 and TRBJ1-5; D might be TRBD1 (5 bases). V was clipped by 2 bases and J by 5 bases, with 13 bases between them. The V gene's germline CDR1 is MGHDK and CDR2 SYGVNS. There are 15 residues in the CDR3.

The chain carries TRBV7-2 and TRBJ2-7; the match to TRBD1 covers 9 bases. Germline CDR1 and CDR2: SGHTA and FQGNSA. The ends lost 5 bases at V and 6 bases at J; junction bases unmatched: 8. The CDR3 length is 14 residues. DNA of the CDR3: TGTGCCAGCAGCCCGGACAGGGGAAGGGGCGAGCAGTACTTC. Its protein is CASSPDRGRGEQYF. Supplemented by reference TRBV7-2 and TRBJ2-7, the full variable domain reads GAGVSQSPSNKVTEKGKDVELRCDPISGHTALYWYRQSLGQGLEFLIYFQGNSAPDKSGLPSDRFSAERTGGSVSTLTIQRTQQEDSAVYLCASSPDRGRGEQYFGPGTRLTVT.

This clone has just a few counts. The chain is built from TRBV10-1 and TRBJ2-5; TRBD1 agrees at 7 bases. This CDR3 is 14 amino acids long. V dropped 6 bases and J dropped 5; count of bases not matched to a gene: 9. CDR1 is WNHNN and CDR2 is SYGVQD in the germline V gene (reference sequence). CDR3 protein: CASSPRQGWETQYF. The CDR3 DNA is TGCGCCAGCAGCCCAAGACAGGGATGGGAGACCCAGTACTTC.

The sample holds a few counts of this clone. The chain links TRBV9 to TRBJ1-5, with 8 bases lining up with TRBD1. The ends lost 4 bases at V and 3 bases at J; junction bases unmatched: 3. CDR1 and CDR2 from the germline V gene are SGDLS and YYNGEE. The CDR3 spans 14 residues. CDR3 DNA: TGTGCCAGCAGCCAGGGGGCGTCCAATCAGCCCCAGCATTTT. This encodes CASSQGASNQPQHF.

V gene TRBV6-4 combines with J gene TRBJ2-3; D is undetermined. CDR1 is MRHNA, CDR2 SNTAGT, per germline. Trimming removed 3 bases at V and 4 bases at J, with 11 bases between. The CDR3 runs to 14 residues. Written as DNA, the CDR3 is TGTGCCAGCAGTGAAAGCCACGTCGCAGATACGCAGTATTTT. Its translation: CASSESHVADTQYF.

The rearrangement joins TRBV5-6 to TRBJ2-3; 9 bases line up with TRBD2. This CDR3 has 16 amino acids. Trimming cost V 4 bases and J 2 bases; bases outside gene matches: 8. The germline V gene encodes CDR1 SGHDT and CDR2 YYEEEE. CDR3 in DNA: TGTGCCAGCAGCGTACGAACTAGCGGGCACACAGATACGCAGTATTTT. Residues: CASSVRTSGHTDTQYF.

This clone was picked up a small number of times. The chain links TRBV25-1 to TRBJ1-1; D is undetermined. The CDR3 totals 11 residues. The germline V and J ends were trimmed by 5 bases and 5 bases, with 6 bases remaining between them. Germline V lookup: CDR1 MGHDK, CDR2 SYGVNS. This CDR3 is CASSTSTEAFF. The CDR3 coding sequence is TGTGCCAGCAGTACAAGTACTGAAGCTTTCTTT.

This clone was observed a single time. The chain is built from TRBV18 and TRBJ1-1, with TRBD1 matching 8 bases. Germline CDR1 KGHSH, CDR2 LQKENI. V gave up 1 base and J gave up 4 bases; unmatched junction bases: 2. CDR3 length: 14 amino acids. Here the CDR3 DNA reads TGTGCCAGCTCACCACTACAGGGGGGCACTGAAGCTTTCTTT. Amino acid sequence: CASSPLQGGTEAFF.

The CDR3 sequence: CASSFLSLSSGKNEQFF. The CDR3 region has the DNA TGTGCCAGCAGCTTTCTGTCGTTATCTAGCGGAAAAAATGAGCAGTTCTTC. The V gene is TRBV5-4, the J gene TRBJ2-1; 7 positions match TRBD2. V was clipped by 2 bases and J by 7 bases; unmatched bases: 15. The CDR3 runs to 17 residues. Germline lookup yields CDR1 SGHNT and CDR2 YYREEE (reference sequence). Combining the CDR3 with reference TRBV5-4 and TRBJ2-1 gives the whole variable domain ETGVTQSPTHLIKTRGQQVTLRCSSQSGHNTVSWYQQALGQGPQFIFQYYREEENGRGNFPPRFSGLQFPNYSSELNVNALELDDSALYLCASSFLSLSSGKNEQFFGPGTRLTVL.